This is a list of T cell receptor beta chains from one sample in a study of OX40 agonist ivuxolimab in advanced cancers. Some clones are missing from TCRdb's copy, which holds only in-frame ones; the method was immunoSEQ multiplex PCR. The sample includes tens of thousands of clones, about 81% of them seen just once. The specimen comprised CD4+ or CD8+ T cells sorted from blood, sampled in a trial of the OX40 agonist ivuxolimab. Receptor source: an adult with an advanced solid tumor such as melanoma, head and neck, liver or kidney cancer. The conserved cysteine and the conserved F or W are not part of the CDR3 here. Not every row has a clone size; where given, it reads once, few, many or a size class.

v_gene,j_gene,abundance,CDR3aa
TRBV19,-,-,ASSRRTGFYEQY
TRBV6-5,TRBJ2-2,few,ASRVNRGRTGELF
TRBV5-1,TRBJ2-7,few,ASSSSSGSSYEQY
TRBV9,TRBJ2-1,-,ASSGLGAGGSYNEQF
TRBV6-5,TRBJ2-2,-,ASRRDRGGTGELF
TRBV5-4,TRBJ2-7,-,ASTAAGTGQGYEQY
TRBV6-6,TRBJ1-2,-,ASSNYGYT
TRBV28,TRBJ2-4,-,ASSTQGGKNIQY
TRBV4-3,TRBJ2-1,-,ASSQDHISGLRNEQF
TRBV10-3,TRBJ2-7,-,AISEARSVNEQY
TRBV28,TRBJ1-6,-,ASSDHPLRDSESSYNSPLH
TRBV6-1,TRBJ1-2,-,ASSESYQGTANYGYT
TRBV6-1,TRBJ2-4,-,ATSGGPQQNIQY
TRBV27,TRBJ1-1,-,ASSLTVGVATGENTEAF
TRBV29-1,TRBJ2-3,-,SVEGLAGGPADTQY
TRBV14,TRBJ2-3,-,ASSPGLAGITQY
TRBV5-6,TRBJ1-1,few,ASRPVRGHTEAF
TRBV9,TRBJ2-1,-,ASSVDGDWGRYEQF
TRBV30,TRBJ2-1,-,AWDPDRGSYNEQF
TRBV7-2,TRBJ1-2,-,ASNRVNFNYGYT
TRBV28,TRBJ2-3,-,ASGGRLAPLDTQY
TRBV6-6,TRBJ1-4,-,ASSYSTRNEKLF
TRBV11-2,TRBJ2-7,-,ASSPDRIRHEQY
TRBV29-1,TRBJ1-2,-,SVPLRQGHYGYT
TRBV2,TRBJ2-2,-,ASSEIRGNTGELF
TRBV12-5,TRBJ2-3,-,ASGLGLAGGTDTQY
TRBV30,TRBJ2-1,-,ASVAGLAYNEQF
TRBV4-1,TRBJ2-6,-,ASSPREMVSGANVLT
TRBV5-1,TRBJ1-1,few,ASGLGQGNTEAF
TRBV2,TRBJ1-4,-,ASSAGGGTTNEKLF
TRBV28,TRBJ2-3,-,ASSQTQGTDTQY
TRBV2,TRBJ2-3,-,ASSEGLAGITDTQY
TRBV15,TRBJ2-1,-,ATSRDELAGGHEQF
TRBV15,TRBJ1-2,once,ATSRDSVGGANYGYT
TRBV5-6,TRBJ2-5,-,ASSRGLAGGQETQY
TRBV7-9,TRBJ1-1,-,ASSLGTPGASEAF
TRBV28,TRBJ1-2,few,ASSKEVYGYT
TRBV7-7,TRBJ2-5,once,ALSMGPAGTQY
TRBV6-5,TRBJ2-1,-,ASSLTGGILNEQF
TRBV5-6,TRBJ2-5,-,ASSYQETQY
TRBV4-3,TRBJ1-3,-,ASSQDRGVSTIY
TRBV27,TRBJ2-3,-,ASSWRPSGGSDTQY
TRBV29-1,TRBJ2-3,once,SVAFRLAGKITDTQY
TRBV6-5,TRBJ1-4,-,ASSYSRPGLGEKLF
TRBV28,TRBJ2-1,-,ASSSGAAGAEHFRNEQF
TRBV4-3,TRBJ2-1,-,ASSQDMTSGYSYNEQF
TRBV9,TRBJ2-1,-,ASSVVGGPSPNEQF
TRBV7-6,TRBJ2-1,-,ASSLGGVGRLSNEQF
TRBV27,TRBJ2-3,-,ASSLSTGNPTDTQY
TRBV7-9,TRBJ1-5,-,ASSLKRDIPQPQH
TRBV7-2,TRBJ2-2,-,ASSLTGGWNTGELF
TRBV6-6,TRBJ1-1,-,ASSYSGERRTEAF
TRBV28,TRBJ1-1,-,ASVGETPGTMNTEAF
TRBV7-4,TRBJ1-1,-,ASSFGGPTEAF
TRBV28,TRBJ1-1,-,ASSSPIRGNTEAF